The 8 T cell receptor beta chains below come from one sample, sequenced in a study of blood T cell repertoires in COVID-19 (dated by TCRdb to 2018 to 2021). Libraries were made using the immunoSEQ multiplex PCR assay. TCRdb took this table from immuneACCESS and kept in-frame rearrangements with V and J called. Such tables lack part of the clones; where checked against another copy, unresolved V genes explain under half of the gap, and the rest is unexplained. The table for this sample lists fewer than 350,000 clones; around 84% of them were counted only once. The ten largest clones represent around 1.8% of the sample. The sequencing input was PBMCs or T cells enriched from blood (not recorded which). The origin of the receptors is a woman aged 25 to 39 who had been exposed to COVID-19.

The rearrangement joins TRBV27 to TRBJ1-5, with a weak D call TRBD1 (5 bases). Germline V gene lookup returns CDR1 MNHEY and CDR2 SMNVEV (reference sequence). Trimming removed 7 bases from V and 1 base from J, with 11 bases in between. This CDR3 is built from 14 residues. CDR3 sequence: CASNRGGSNQPQHF. As DNA, the CDR3 is TGTGCCAGCAACCGGGGGGGAAGCAATCAGCCCCAGCATTTT.

V gene TRBV18 combines with J gene TRBJ1-4; D perhaps matches TRBD1 (5 bases). The V gene's germline CDR1 is KGHSH and CDR2 LQKENI. This CDR3 contains 15 residues. The V end was cut by 0 bases, the J end by 7 bases, with 12 bases between. The CDR3 DNA reads TGTGCCAGCTCACCACCTCAAGGGGCCCGTGAAAAACTGTTTTTT. Protein sequence: CASSPPQGAREKLFF.

The rearrangement links TRBV11-2 to TRBJ1-1; TRBD1 might be the D (5 bases). Germline values: CDR1 SGHAT, CDR2 FQNNGV. This CDR3 spans 17 amino acids. V shed 5 bases and J shed 2 bases, with 21 bases lying between them. CDR3 amino acids: CASSHTAFSGINTEAFF. In nucleotides, the CDR3 is TGTGCCAGCAGCCACACCGCTTTTTCAGGGATCAACACTGAAGCTTTCTTT.

This sequence joins TRBV11-1 and TRBJ2-3, with D possibly being TRBD2 (5 bases). Germline CDR1 and CDR2: SGHAT and FQDESV (reference sequence). Trimming removed 3 bases from V and 1 base from J, with 11 bases in between. CDR3 length: 15 residues. For the CDR3, the DNA is TGTGCCAGCAGCTTCGCGGGTGGGGGCACAGATACGCAGTATTTT. This gives the protein CASSFAGGGTDTQYF.

This chain connects TRBV9 to TRBJ2-1, with D possibly being TRBD1 (5 bases). The CDR3 covers 16 residues. The ends were cut back, 4 bases at V and 6 bases at J, with 20 bases in the middle. Germline values: CDR1 SGDLS, CDR2 YYNGEE. The CDR3 DNA sequence: TGTGCCAGCAGCCTCATGGGGCAGGTAAGGGGCAATGAGCAGTTCTTC. Protein sequence: CASSLMGQVRGNEQFF. The full variable domain, in which reference TRBV9 and TRBJ2-1 provide the parts outside the CDR3, is DSGVTQTPKHLITATGQRVTLRCSPRSGDLSVYWYQQSLDQGLQFLIQYYNGEERAKGNILERFSAQQFPDLHSELNLSSLELGDSALYFCASSLMGQVRGNEQFFGPGTRLTVL.

The chain links TRBV7-9 to TRBJ2-1, with D maybe TRBD2 (6 bases). V lost 1 base and J 3 bases, leaving 7 bases between the germline ends. There are 14 residues in the CDR3. From germline, CDR1 is SEHNR and CDR2 FQNEAQ (reference sequence). CDR3 in amino acids: CASSLGTIYNEQFF. DNA for the CDR3: TGTGCCAGCAGCTTAGGGACTATCTACAATGAGCAGTTCTTC.

The chain couples TRBV29-1 to TRBJ2-1; D is possibly TRBD2 (5 bases). Germline V gene lookup returns CDR1 SQVTM and CDR2 ANQGSEA. The CDR3 consists of 12 residues. The V end lost 7 bases, the J end lost 2 bases, and 9 bases lay between the germline ends. The CDR3: CSGTGTYNEQFF. The CDR3 DNA sequence: TGCAGCGGAACGGGGACCTACAATGAGCAGTTCTTC.

This sequence joins TRBV9 and TRBJ1-4; D is unclear. Trimming left V 5 bases short and J 4 bases short, with 18 bases between. The CDR3 covers 16 residues. The germline V gene encodes CDR1 SGDLS and CDR2 YYNGEE. The CDR3 DNA sequence: TGTGCCAGCAGTCCTACCGGGAAGGGTAGTAATGAAAAACTGTTTTTT. Translated: CASSPTGKGSNEKLFF. Full variable domain (rest looked up from reference TRBV9 and TRBJ1-4): DSGVTQTPKHLITATGQRVTLRCSPRSGDLSVYWYQQSLDQGLQFLIQYYNGEERAKGNILERFSAQQFPDLHSELNLSSLELGDSALYFCASSPTGKGSNEKLFFGSGTQLSVL.